Below are 20 T cell receptor beta chains sequenced from a single sample in a study of T-cell memory formation after mild COVID-19. TCRdb passed the 5' RACE reads through MiXCR, listing each CDR3 protein once. The table includes 95,000 to 120,000 distinct CDR3 sequences, roughly a sixth detected once. The sample consisted of PBMCs or a T cell subset sorted from them (not recorded which). The source is a man aged 18 to 29 who had mild COVID-19 (a few samples of this study predate the infection). Cell type and time point are not known.

The CDR3: CASSGISPSHYGYTF. The CDR3 nucleotides read TGTGCCAGCAGTGGGATCTCCCCGTCGCACTATGGCTACACCTTC. The chain has TRBV6-1 and TRBJ1-2; D gene ambiguous. The CDR3 consists of 15 residues. Trimming cost V 4 bases and J 3 bases, with 15 bases left between them. Germline assignment: CDR1 MNHNS and CDR2 SASEGT.

A few counts support this clonotype. The chain carries TRBV6-2 or TRBV6-3 and TRBJ1-1; D perhaps matches TRBD1 (6 bases). Trimming stripped 2 bases from V and 8 bases from J, with 9 bases between. The CDR3 spans 12 residues. The germline gives CDR1 MNHEY, CDR2 SVGEGT. The CDR3 DNA sequence: TGTGCCAGCAGTTACGCAGGGGCAGAAGCTTTCTTT. Encoded protein: CASSYAGAEAFF.

The chain recombines TRBV9 with TRBJ2-6, with a tentative D call TRBD2 (5 bases). V shed 0 bases and J shed 0 bases, with 7 bases lying between them. Germline V gene sequence: CDR1 SGDLS, CDR2 YYNGEE. CDR3 length: 16 amino acids. The CDR3 DNA sequence: TGTGCCAGCAGCGTAGTCGGGGACTCTGGGGCCAACGTCCTGACTTTC. It yields the protein CASSVVGDSGANVLTF.

This chain links TRBV7-2 with TRBJ2-5; 8 bases line up with TRBD2. This CDR3 contains 15 residues. J lost 5 bases, V lost 4 bases, and 9 bases had no gene match. The germline gives CDR1 SGHTA, CDR2 FQGNSA. The CDR3 loop reads CASSSRAGVRETQYF. Written as DNA, the CDR3 is TGTGCCAGCAGCTCCCGAGCGGGGGTTAGGGAGACCCAGTACTTC.

This clonotype has more than one count but fewer than ten. The chain uses TRBV10-3 and TRBJ2-1, with 9 bases matching TRBD1. The CDR3 sequence is 13 residues long. J gave up 15 bases and V 0 bases, and 6 bases lay outside the gene matches. The germline V gene has CDR1 ENHRY and CDR2 SYGVKD. This CDR3 is CAISESGTGYPFF. CDR3 bases: TGTGCCATCAGTGAGTCCGGGACAGGGTATCCGTTCTTC.

This clonotype showed up many times. J is TRBJ1-2 and V is TRBV7-9; 9 bases agree with TRBD1. The trim removed 3 bases at V and 7 bases at J, leaving 0 bases unmatched. The CDR3 totals 12 residues. Germline V gene lookup returns CDR1 SEHNR and CDR2 FQNEAQ (reference sequence). CDR3 residues: CASSLTGGGYTF. CDR3 DNA: TGTGCCAGCAGCTTGACAGGGGGTGGCTACACCTTC.

At least ten counts were recorded for this clonotype. The rearrangement links TRBV4-2 to TRBJ2-3; D is unclear. The CDR3 totals 14 residues. The germline gives CDR1 LGHNA, CDR2 YNFKEQ. Trimming shortened V by 0 bases and J by 4 bases, and 8 bases separated the two germline ends. The CDR3 DNA reads TGTGCCAGCAGCCAAGATTGGCTTTCAGATACGCAGTATTTT. Amino acid sequence: CASSQDWLSDTQYF.

This clonotype was picked up a small number of times. The CDR3 bases are TGCGCCAGCAGTCCGATAGCCGGGACAAAGGGCGAAGAGACCCAGTACTTC. It encodes CASSPIAGTKGEETQYF. This rearrangement joins TRBV23-1 to TRBJ2-5, with D tentatively TRBD1 (6 bases). TRBV23-1 counts as an open reading frame of uncertain function. V lost 4 bases and J 3 bases, leaving 21 bases between the germline ends. This CDR3 region has 17 residues.

In its sample, this clonotype was seen a few times. This chain links TRBV6-2 or TRBV6-3 with TRBJ1-5, with D perhaps TRBD1 (5 bases). Germline CDR1 is MNHEY and CDR2 is SVGEGT. V was clipped by 2 bases and J by 9 bases, with 14 bases between them. The CDR3 sequence is 14 residues long. CDR3 sequence: CASSYHDSSRPQHF. The CDR3 DNA is TGTGCCAGCAGTTACCACGACAGTTCACGGCCCCAGCATTTT.

The chain joins TRBV6-6 to TRBJ1-5; a possible D gene is TRBD1 (6 bases). The CDR3 runs to 15 residues. CDR1 MNHNY and CDR2 SVGAGI come from the germline V gene (reference sequence). V was pared by 7 bases and J by 7 bases, with 20 bases between. CDR3 DNA: TGTGCCAGCACCATTAGACAGGCCGGGTTACAGCCCCAGCATTTT. This encodes CASTIRQAGLQPQHF.

The V and J genes are TRBV12-3 or TRBV12-4 and TRBJ2-1; D is tentatively TRBD1 or TRBD2 (6 bases each). The CDR3 is 15 amino acids. V was trimmed by 3 bases and J by 9 bases, leaving 18 bases between them. CDR3 amino acids: CASSFGQAEGGEQFF. The CDR3 DNA reads TGTGCCAGCAGTTTCGGCCAGGCGGAGGGGGGTGAGCAGTTCTTC.

The V gene is TRBV10-3, the J gene TRBJ2-3; D call uncertain. Germline V lookup: CDR1 ENHRY, CDR2 SYGVKD. The CDR3 sequence is 11 residues long. Trimming removed 0 bases from V and 6 bases from J, with 1 base in between. For the CDR3, the DNA is TGTGCCATCAGTGAGTCTGATACGCAGTATTTT. It encodes CAISESDTQYF.

This clonotype was observed many times. The chain carries TRBV20-1 and TRBJ1-3; TRBD1 matches 7 bases. This CDR3 comprises 13 residues. CDR1 DFQATT and CDR2 SNEGSKA come from the germline V gene (reference sequence). After removal of 6 bases from V and 4 bases from J, the junction contained 6 bases not matched to a gene. CDR3 nucleotides: TGCAGTGCGGGACAGCCCCAAGGAAACACCATATATTTT. Translation gives CSAGQPQGNTIYF.

This chain links TRBV6-2 or TRBV6-3 with TRBJ2-2; TRBD1 agrees at 8 bases. V was clipped by 6 bases and J by 5 bases; unmatched bases: 8. The V gene's germline CDR1 is MNHEY and CDR2 SVGEGT. The CDR3 spans 15 residues. The CDR3 is CASSPPGGYTGELFF. CDR3 coding DNA: TGTGCCAGCAGCCCCCCAGGGGGCTATACCGGGGAGCTGTTTTTT.

The chain uses TRBV4-1 and TRBJ2-7; 7 bases are shared with TRBD1. The germline CDR1 and CDR2 sequences are MGHRA and YSYEKL. This CDR3 comprises 15 residues. Losses at the gene ends were 1 base for V and 1 base for J; bases not matched to a gene: 4. CDR3 coding DNA: TGCGCCAGCAGCCAAGGACAGGGCCCTTCCTACGAGCAGTACGTC. It yields the protein CASSQGQGPSYEQYV.

The V call is TRBV7-8, the J call TRBJ2-7; D remains ambiguous. The CDR3 is 13 amino acids. The germline gives CDR1 SGHVS, CDR2 FQNEAQ. The germline V and J ends were trimmed by 5 bases and 0 bases, with 8 bases remaining between them. Written as DNA, the CDR3 is TGTGCCAGCAGCGGTCGGCTCTCCTACGAGCAGTACTTC. It translates to CASSGRLSYEQYF.

The rearrangement uses TRBV27 and TRBJ2-3; perhaps TRBD1 as D (6 bases). The CDR3 length is 14 residues. Germline V lookup: CDR1 MNHEY, CDR2 SMNVEV (reference sequence). Trimming removed 6 bases at V and 4 bases at J, with 14 bases between. CDR3 residues: CASSIGGGADTQYF. The CDR3 coding sequence is TGTGCCAGCAGCATTGGGGGCGGCGCAGATACGCAGTATTTT.

This clonotype was detected only a few times. CDR3 amino acids: CASSEGRGETQYF. CDR3 in DNA: TGTGCCAGCAGTGAAGGGAGGGGAGAGACCCAGTACTTC. This chain connects TRBV6-1 to TRBJ2-5; tentative D call: TRBD2 (6 bases). The CDR3 extends over 13 amino acids. Trimming removed 1 base at V and 4 bases at J, with 7 bases between. CDR1 and CDR2 from the germline V gene are MNHNS and SASEGT.

The chain is built from TRBV6-5 and TRBJ1-2; the D gene is possibly TRBD1 (6 bases). This CDR3 comprises 16 residues. The V and J ends lost 2 bases and 6 bases respectively, with 19 bases between them. Germline CDR1 reads MNHEY; CDR2 reads SVGAGI. DNA for the CDR3: TGTGCCAGCAGTTACGGGGGAAACAGGGTTACTAATGGCTACACCTTC. Its translation is CASSYGGNRVTNGYTF.

The chain uses TRBV28 and TRBJ2-7; TRBD1 matches at 10 bases. The CDR3 is 12 amino acids. CDR1 and CDR2 (germline): MDHEN, SYDVKM. V lost 6 bases to trimming and J lost 7 bases; unmatched junction nucleotides: 3. DNA for the CDR3: TGTGCCAGCAGCTGGACAGGGGGGGAGCAGTACGTC. Translation gives CASSWTGGEQYV.